This T cell receptor (beta chain) was found in a study of early T cells in non-severe SARS-CoV-2 infection. Germline V gene data show CDR1 as SEHNR and CDR2 as FQNEAQ (reference sequence). V was pared by 2 bases and J by 8 bases, with 1 base of the junction left unmatched. The CDR3 is made up of 12 amino acids. TCRdb independently ran MiXCR on the 5' RACE reads; one entry per CDR3 protein. In the table there are some 38,000 distinct CDR3 sequences, 5.3% of which are singletons. At least ten counts were recorded for this clonotype. The sample was whole blood. The chain joins TRBV7-9 to TRBJ2-3, with 7 bases matching TRBD2. The origin of this receptor is an adult who was a healthcare worker with PCR-confirmed SARS-CoV-2 infection or an uninfected control (not recorded which). CDR3: CASSLTSVTQYF. For the CDR3, the DNA is TGTGCCAGCAGCTTAACTAGCGTTACGCAGTATTTT.